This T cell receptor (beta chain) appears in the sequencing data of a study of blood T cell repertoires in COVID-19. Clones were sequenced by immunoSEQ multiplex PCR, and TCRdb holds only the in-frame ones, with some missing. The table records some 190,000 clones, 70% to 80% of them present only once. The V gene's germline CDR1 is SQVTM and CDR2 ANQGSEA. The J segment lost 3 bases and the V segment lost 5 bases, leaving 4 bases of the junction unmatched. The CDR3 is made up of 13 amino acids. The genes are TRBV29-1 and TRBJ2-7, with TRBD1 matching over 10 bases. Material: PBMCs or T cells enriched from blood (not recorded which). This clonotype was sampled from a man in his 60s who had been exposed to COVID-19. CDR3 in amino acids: CSVTGTGDYEQYF. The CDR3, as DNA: TGCAGCGTTACCGGGACAGGGGACTACGAGCAGTACTTC.